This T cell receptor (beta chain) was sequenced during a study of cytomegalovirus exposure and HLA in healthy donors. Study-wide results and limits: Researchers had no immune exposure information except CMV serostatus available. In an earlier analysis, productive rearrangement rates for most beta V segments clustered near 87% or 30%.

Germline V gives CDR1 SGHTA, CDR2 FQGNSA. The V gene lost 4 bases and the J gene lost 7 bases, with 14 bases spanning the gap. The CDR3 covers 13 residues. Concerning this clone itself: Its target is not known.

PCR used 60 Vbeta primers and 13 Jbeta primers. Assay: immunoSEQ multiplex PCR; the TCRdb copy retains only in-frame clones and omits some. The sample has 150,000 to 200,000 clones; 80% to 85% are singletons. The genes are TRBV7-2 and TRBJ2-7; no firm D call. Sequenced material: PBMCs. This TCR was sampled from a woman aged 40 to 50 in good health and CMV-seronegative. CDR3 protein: CASSSRLPGEQYF. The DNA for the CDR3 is TGTGCCAGCAGCTCGCGACTCCCCGGGGAGCAGTACTTC.